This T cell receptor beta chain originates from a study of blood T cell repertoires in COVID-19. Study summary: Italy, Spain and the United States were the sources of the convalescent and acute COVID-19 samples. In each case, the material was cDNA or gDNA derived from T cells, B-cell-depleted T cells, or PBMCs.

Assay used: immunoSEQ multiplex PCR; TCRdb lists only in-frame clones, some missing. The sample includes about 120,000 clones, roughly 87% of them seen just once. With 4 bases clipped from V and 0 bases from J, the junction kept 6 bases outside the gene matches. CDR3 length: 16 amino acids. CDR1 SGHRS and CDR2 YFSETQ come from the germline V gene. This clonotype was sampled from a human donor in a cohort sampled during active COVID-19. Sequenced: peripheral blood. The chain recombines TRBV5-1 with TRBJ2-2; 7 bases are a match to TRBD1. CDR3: CASSPGGQSNTGELFF. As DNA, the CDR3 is TGCGCCAGCAGCCCTGGGGGACAGTCGAACACCGGGGAGCTGTTTTTT.